The entry that follows covers one T cell receptor (beta chain) sequence. The target antigen is unknown. The data stem from a study of CD8 T cells in ankylosing spondylitis. The authors made TCR beta libraries by quantitative 5'-RACE with molecular barcodes. TCRdb reprocessed the 5' RACE reads with MiXCR, giving one entry per CDR3 protein. The table records under 950,000 distinct CDR3 sequences, roughly 19% of them present only once. General study findings and limits: Among TCR beta sequences, a motif of under ten highly homologous variants appeared characteristic of ankylosing spondylitis blood. Clones tied to disease were said to be significantly enriched in matched ankylosing spondylitis synovial fluid.

Looked up from germline, CDR1 is SGHAT and CDR2 is FQDESV (reference sequence). There are 13 residues in the CDR3. The V end lost 6 bases, the J end lost 8 bases, and 14 bases lay between the germline ends. Sequences were obtained from blood, either unsorted or a sorted T cell fraction (not recorded which). The chain links TRBV11-1 to TRBJ2-4; the D is unclear. The TCR comes from a male donor with ankylosing spondylitis. The CDR3 DNA reads as TGTGCCAGCAGAGCCCCCAGAGGCGACATTCAGTACTTC. This gives the protein CASRAPRGDIQYF.